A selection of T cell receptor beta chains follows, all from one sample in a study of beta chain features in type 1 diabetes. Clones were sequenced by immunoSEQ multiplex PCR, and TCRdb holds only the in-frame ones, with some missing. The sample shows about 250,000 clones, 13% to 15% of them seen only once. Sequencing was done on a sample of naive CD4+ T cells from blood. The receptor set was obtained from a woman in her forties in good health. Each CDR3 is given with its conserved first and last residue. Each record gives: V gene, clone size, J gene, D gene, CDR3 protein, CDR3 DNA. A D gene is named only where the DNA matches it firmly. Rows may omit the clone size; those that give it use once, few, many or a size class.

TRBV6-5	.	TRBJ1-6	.	CASSDRARDSPLHF	TGTGCCAGCAGTGATCGCGCTCGGGATTCACCCCTCCACTTT
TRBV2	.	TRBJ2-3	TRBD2	CASSETGGRLDTQYF	TGTGCCAGCAGTGAGACGGGGGGGCGTTTAGATACGCAGTATTTT
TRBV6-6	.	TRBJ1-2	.	CASSYSGRQSGDGYTF	TGTGCCAGCAGTTACTCAGGAAGACAGTCTGGGGATGGCTACACCTTC
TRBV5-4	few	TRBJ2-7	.	CASSPGGSYEQYF	TGTGCCAGCAGCCCCGGAGGGTCCTACGAGCAGTACTTC
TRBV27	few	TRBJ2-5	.	CASSLRRRRGETQYF	TGTGCCAGCAGTTTACGCCGACGCAGGGGAGAGACCCAGTACTTC
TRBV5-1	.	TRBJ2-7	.	CASSSFGSGWDRGSHEQYF	.
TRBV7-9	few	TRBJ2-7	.	CASSPPGSGSYEQYF	TGTGCCAGCAGCCCCCCTGGGAGCGGATCCTACGAGCAGTACTTC
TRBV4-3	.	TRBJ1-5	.	CASSQEGALGQPQHF	TGCGCCAGCAGCCAAGAGGGGGCCTTAGGGCAGCCCCAGCATTTT
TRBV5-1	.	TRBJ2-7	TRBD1	CASSRGQGRHEQYF	TGCGCCAGCAGTCGGGGACAGGGAAGGCACGAGCAGTACTTC
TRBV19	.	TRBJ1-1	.	CASSTTARGVDFF	TGTGCCAGTAGTACTACCGCCCGGGGGGTGGATTTCTTT
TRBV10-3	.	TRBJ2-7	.	CAISERGYEQYF	TGTGCCATCAGTGAGAGGGGCTACGAGCAGTACTTC
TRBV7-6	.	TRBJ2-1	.	CASSLAVSYNEQFF	TGTGCCAGCAGCTTAGCCGTTTCCTACAATGAGCAGTTCTTC
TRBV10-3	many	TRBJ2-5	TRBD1	CAPSDRGTQYF	TGTGCCCCTTCGGACAGGGGGACCCAGTACTTC
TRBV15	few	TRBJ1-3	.	CATSRVGREGNTIYF	TGTGCCACCAGCAGAGTTGGCAGGGAAGGAAACACCATATATTTT
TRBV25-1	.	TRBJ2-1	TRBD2	CASRESGDPYNEQFF	TGTGCCAGCAGGGAGAGCGGGGACCCCTACAATGAGCAGTTCTTC
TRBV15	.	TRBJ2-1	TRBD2	CACGPSGGYNEQFF	TGTGCCTGCGGCCCCAGCGGGGGGTACAATGAGCAGTTCTTC
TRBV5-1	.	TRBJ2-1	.	CASSGPASGVAYNEQFF	TGCGCCAGCAGCGGCCCCGCTTCGGGGGTGGCCTACAATGAGCAGTTCTTC
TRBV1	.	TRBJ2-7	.	CTSTPEPAGAYEQYF	TGCACCAGCACCCCGGAGCCAGCGGGGGCCTACGAGCAGTACTTC
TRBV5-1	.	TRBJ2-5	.	CASSDSQYQETQYF	TGCGCCAGCTCGGACTCCCAGTACCAAGAGACCCAGTACTTC
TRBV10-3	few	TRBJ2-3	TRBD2	CAISTLAGLSTDTQYF	TGTGCCATCAGTACACTAGCGGGCCTTAGCACAGATACGCAGTATTTT
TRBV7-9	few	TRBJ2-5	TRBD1	CASSQPADREVLETQYF	TGTGCCAGCAGCCAACCAGCGGACAGGGAGGTGTTGGAGACCCAGTACTTC
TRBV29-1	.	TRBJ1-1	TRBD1	CSVGRTGGTEAFF	TGCAGCGTTGGGAGGACAGGGGGGACTGAAGCTTTCTTT
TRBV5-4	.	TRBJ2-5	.	CASSSPGGYQETQYF	TGTGCCAGCAGCTCCCCTGGCGGGTATCAAGAGACCCAGTACTTC
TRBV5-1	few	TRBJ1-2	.	CASSLVPGQSYGYTF	TGCGCCAGCAGCTTGGTCCCAGGGCAAAGCTATGGCTACACCTTC
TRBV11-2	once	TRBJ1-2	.	CASSLPGVGYGYTF	TGTGCCAGCAGCTTACCAGGGGTCGGCTATGGCTACACCTTC
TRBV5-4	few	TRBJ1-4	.	CASSSSRRSNEKLFF	TGTGCCAGCAGCTCTTCGCGGAGATCTAATGAAAAACTGTTTTTT
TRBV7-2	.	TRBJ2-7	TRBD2	CASSRRGGGVYEQYF	TGTGCCAGCAGTAGACGGGGCGGGGGTGTCTACGAGCAGTACTTC
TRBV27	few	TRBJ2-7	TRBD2	CASRGLEQAEQYF	TGTGCCAGCAGGGGACTAGAGCAAGCCGAGCAGTACTTC
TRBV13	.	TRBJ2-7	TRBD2	CASSLSGGPSYEQYF	TGTGCCAGCAGCTTAAGCGGGGGACCCTCCTACGAGCAGTACTTC
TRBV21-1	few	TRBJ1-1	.	CASSKGATEAFF	TGTGCCAGCAGCAAAGGGGCCACTGAAGCTTTCTTT
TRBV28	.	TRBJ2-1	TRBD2	CASSSTSGGAKDEQFF	TGTGCCAGCAGTTCCACTAGCGGGGGGGCTAAGGATGAGCAGTTCTTC
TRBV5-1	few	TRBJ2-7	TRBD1	CASSLEQGASEQYF	TGCGCCAGCAGCTTGGAACAGGGGGCAAGCGAGCAGTACTTC
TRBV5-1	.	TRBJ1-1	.	CASSFPGTGGTEAFF	TGCGCCAGCAGCTTCCCGGGGACCGGGGGCACTGAAGCTTTCTTT
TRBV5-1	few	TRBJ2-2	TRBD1	CASSSTGLVGELFF	TGCGCCAGCAGCTCGACAGGGTTGGTAGGGGAGCTGTTTTTT
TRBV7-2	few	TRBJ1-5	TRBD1	CASSQRTGDQPQHF	TGTGCCAGCAGTCAACGAACAGGGGATCAGCCCCAGCATTTT
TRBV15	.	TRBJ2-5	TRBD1	CATSRTGDVEIETQYF	TGTGCCACCAGCCGGACAGGGGATGTGGAAATTGAGACCCAGTACTTC
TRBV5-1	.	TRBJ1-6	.	CASSDSATGDNSPLHF	TGCGCCAGCAGCGACTCTGCGACGGGGGATAATTCACCCCTCCACTTT
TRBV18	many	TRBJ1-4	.	CASSPGATNEKLFF	TGTGCCAGCTCACCAGGGGCGACTAATGAAAAACTGTTTTTT
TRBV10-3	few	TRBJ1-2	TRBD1	CAISAGTGGGYTF	TGTGCCATCAGTGCCGGGACAGGAGGTGGCTACACCTTC
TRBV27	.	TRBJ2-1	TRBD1	CASSLTWTGYNEQFF	TGTGCCAGCAGTTTAACATGGACAGGTTACAATGAGCAGTTCTTC
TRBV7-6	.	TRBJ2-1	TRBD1	CASSFSGTGLNEQFF	TGTGCCAGCAGCTTTTCCGGGACAGGGCTCAATGAGCAGTTCTTC
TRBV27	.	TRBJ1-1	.	CASSLSRDTEAFF	TGTGCCAGCAGTTTATCGCGGGACACTGAAGCTTTCTTT
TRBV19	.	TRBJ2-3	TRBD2	CASSTWTSGIRDTQYF	TGTGCCAGTAGTACATGGACTAGCGGGATCAGAGATACGCAGTATTTT
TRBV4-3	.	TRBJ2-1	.	CASSQVYGEVYNEQFF	TGCGCCAGCAGCCAAGTATACGGGGAGGTCTACAATGAGCAGTTCTTC
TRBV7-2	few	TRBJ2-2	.	CASSFTNTGELFF	TGTGCCAGCAGCTTTACGAACACCGGGGAGCTGTTTTTT
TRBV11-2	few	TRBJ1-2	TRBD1	CASSLPGQTLGYGYTF	TGTGCCAGCAGCTTACCGGGACAGACTCTTGGCTATGGCTACACCTTC
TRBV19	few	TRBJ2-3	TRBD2	CASNPRGGGRHTQYF	TGTGCCAGTAACCCGCGGGGCGGGGGGCGCCATACGCAGTATTTT
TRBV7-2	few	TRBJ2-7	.	CASSFPGVTYEQYF	TGTGCCAGCAGCTTCCCGGGGGTAACCTACGAGCAGTACTTC
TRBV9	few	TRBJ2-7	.	CASGVASFPAEQYF	TGTGCCAGCGGCGTAGCTAGTTTTCCCGCCGAGCAGTACTTC
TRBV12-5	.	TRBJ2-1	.	CASGAGTPYNEQFF	TGTGCTAGTGGTGCCGGGACACCTTACAATGAGCAGTTCTTC
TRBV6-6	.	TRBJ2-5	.	CASSYSRKETQYF	TGTGCCAGCAGTTACTCCAGGAAAGAGACCCAGTACTTC